This T cell receptor beta chain was identified during a study of OX40 agonist ivuxolimab in advanced cancers. The overall study: The dose of intravenous ivuxolimab that patients received every 2 weeks ranged from 0.01 to 10 mg/kg.

This CDR3 has 13 residues. V was pared by 3 bases and J by 4 bases, with 10 bases between. From germline, CDR1 is GTSNPN and CDR2 SVGIG (reference sequence). As to this clone: Its specificity is unknown.

The sampling schedule covered blood at baseline, cycle 4 day 1, and cycle 7 day 1. Study-level points and caveats: Also showing low normalized T-cell clonal expansion were some of the nonresponders. Both blood CD4+ and CD8+ T cells showed clonal growth by week 6 at 0.1 to 3.0 mg/kg.

Data came from immunoSEQ multiplex PCR; TCRdb stores just in-frame clones and leaves some out. The sample includes 57,000 or so clones, about 83% of them seen just once. The source is an adult with an advanced solid tumor such as melanoma, head and neck, liver or kidney cancer. The chain couples TRBV30 to TRBJ1-5; D unclear. The source was CD4+ or CD8+ T cells sorted from blood, collected in a trial of the OX40 agonist ivuxolimab. The CDR3 here is CAWSQEGNQPQHF. DNA for the CDR3: TGTGCCTGGAGCCAAGAAGGGAATCAGCCCCAGCATTTT. Combining the CDR3 with reference TRBV30 and TRBJ1-5 gives the whole variable domain SQTIHQWPATLVQPVGSPLSLECTVEGTSNPNLYWYRQAAGRGLQLLFYSVGIGQISSEVPQNLSASRPQDRQFILSSKKLLLSDSGFYLCAWSQEGNQPQHFGDGTRLSIL.